This record covers a single TCR beta chain. The protocol was immunoSEQ multiplex PCR, while the TCRdb copy is restricted to in-frame clones and leaves out a portion. Here the sample spans under 300,000 clones, 84% being singletons. These data belong to a study of blood T cell repertoires in COVID-19. Study in general: Samples of COVID-19 (acute and convalescent) were obtained from the United States, Italy and Spain. T cells, B-cell-depleted T cells, or PBMCs supplied cDNA or gDNA.

Germline V gene lookup returns CDR1 SGHRS and CDR2 YFSETQ. With V trimmed by 4 bases and J by 5 bases, 12 bases remained unmatched. The CDR3 is 16 residues long. This chain uses TRBV5-1 with TRBJ2-3; 8 positions match TRBD2. Sequencing was carried out using peripheral blood. The receptor was derived from a woman aged 40 to 49 who had recovered from COVID-19. The CDR3 loop reads CASSTSSRGGVDTQYF. The CDR3 DNA follows: TGCGCCAGCAGCACCTCTAGCCGGGGGGGAGTAGATACGCAGTATTTT.